This entry lists 17 T cell receptor beta chains sequenced from one sample in a study of pediatric ulcerative colitis. Sequenced by immunoSEQ multiplex PCR; TCRdb stores in-frame clones only, minus some. Of 60,000 to 75,000 clones listed, just over 75% are singletons. Input material: blood. These receptors all come from a boy younger than 18 with moderate ulcerative colitis.

The chain joins TRBV13 to TRBJ2-1; TRBD2 matches 10 bases. The germline V gene has CDR1 PRHDT and CDR2 FYEKMQ (reference sequence). The CDR3 spans 21 residues. V shed 3 bases, J shed 2 bases, and the junction held 19 bases outside the gene matches. This CDR3 is CASSLAARLSSGSTPYNEQFF. In DNA form, the CDR3 reads TGTGCCAGCAGCTTGGCCGCGAGACTGTCTAGCGGGAGTACTCCCTACAATGAGCAGTTCTTC.

This clone was recorded once. V and J are TRBV18 and TRBJ1-4, with D tentatively TRBD1 (6 bases). Trimming pared 3 bases from V and 5 bases from J, leaving 13 bases between. Germline CDR1 is KGHSH and CDR2 is LQKENI. The CDR3 runs to 15 residues. The CDR3 reads CASSPHPQGNEKLFF. Here the CDR3 DNA reads TGTGCCAGCTCACCCCACCCCCAGGGGAATGAAAAACTGTTTTTT.

The V gene is TRBV15, the J gene TRBJ1-5, with D possibly matching TRBD1 (5 bases). The CDR3 covers 14 residues. V shed 4 bases and J shed 3 bases, with 10 bases lying between them. Germline loops: CDR1 LNHNV, CDR2 YYDKDF (reference sequence). The CDR3 loop is CATSNGAHNQPQHF. Written as DNA, the CDR3 is TGTGCCACCAGCAACGGGGCCCACAATCAGCCCCAGCATTTT.

This rearrangement joins TRBV27 to TRBJ1-5; D ambiguous. The CDR3 runs 14 residues. Trimming took 7 bases from V and 2 from J, leaving 12 bases between them. CDR1 is MNHEY, CDR2 SMNVEV, per germline (reference sequence). The CDR3 region is CASKFSGRNQPQHF. As DNA, the CDR3 is TGTGCCAGCAAATTCTCCGGTCGCAATCAGCCCCAGCATTTT.

The chain employs TRBV15 and TRBJ1-5; 7 bases map to TRBD1. The V gene end was trimmed by 4 bases and the J gene end by 1 base; junction bases not matched to a gene: 7. Germline V gene data show CDR1 as LNHNV and CDR2 as YYDKDF (reference sequence). This CDR3 comprises 16 residues. CDR3 loop: CATSIVRGLSNQPQHF. CDR3 DNA: TGTGCCACCAGCATAGTCAGGGGGTTGAGCAATCAGCCCCAGCATTTT.

The rearrangement uses TRBV5-1 and TRBJ2-3, with D perhaps TRBD2 (6 bases). V lost 0 bases and J lost 5, with 13 bases in between. Germline CDR1 reads SGHRS; CDR2 reads YFSETQ. The CDR3 spans 15 residues. CDR3 sequence reads: CASSLGRRRVDTQYF. The DNA for the CDR3 is TGCGCCAGCAGCTTGGGGAGGAGGAGGGTAGATACGCAGTATTTT.

The CDR3 coding sequence is TGTGCCAGCAGCTTTAACCGTAGGACCCAGTACTTC. Its protein is CASSFNRRTQYF. V gene TRBV7-3 combines with J gene TRBJ2-5; D uncertain. CDR1 and CDR2 from the germline V gene are SGHTA and FQGTGA. Between the trimmed V and J ends, which lost 3 bases and 7 bases, there was a span of 9 bases. The CDR3 length is 12 residues.

The chain links TRBV6-5 to TRBJ1-1; no clear D. The CDR3 sequence is 13 residues long. Trimming shortened V by 2 bases and J by 6 bases, and 10 bases separated the two germline ends. Germline V gene data show CDR1 as MNHEY and CDR2 as SVGAGI. The DNA for the CDR3 is TGTGCCAGCAGTTACGAGGTGCACGCTGAAGCTTTCTTT. Its protein product is CASSYEVHAEAFF.

The J gene is TRBJ2-7, the V gene TRBV14; D is unclear. CDR1 and CDR2 from the germline V gene are SGHDN and FVKESK. The CDR3 contains 15 residues. V lost 1 base and J 3 bases, leaving 13 bases between the germline ends. CDR3: CASSQASQVLYEQYF. Written as DNA, the CDR3 is TGTGCCAGCAGCCAAGCGTCGCAGGTCCTCTACGAGCAGTACTTC.

The chain has TRBV29-1 and TRBJ1-4; D is ambiguous. This CDR3 comprises 13 residues. CDR1 and CDR2 (germline): SQVTM, ANQGSEA. The ends were cut back, 4 bases at V and 7 bases at J, with 13 bases in the middle. The CDR3 sequence is CSVVPSGSEKLFF. CDR3 bases: TGCAGCGTTGTACCCAGCGGGAGTGAAAAACTGTTTTTT.

The chain is built from TRBV19 and TRBJ2-6; D might be TRBD2 (5 bases). Germline CDR1 LNHDA, CDR2 SQIVND (reference sequence). V lost 8 bases, J lost 4 bases, and 9 bases lay in between. CDR3 length equals 13 residues. CDR3 amino acids: CASRGYGANVLTF. The CDR3, as DNA: TGTGCCAGTCGGGGTTACGGGGCCAACGTCCTGACTTTC.

This sequence joins TRBV9 and TRBJ2-5, with D perhaps matching TRBD1 or TRBD2 (5 bases each). V lost 7 bases and J 1 base, leaving 11 bases between the germline ends. The CDR3 covers 13 residues. Germline CDR1 is SGDLS and CDR2 is YYNGEE. The CDR3 region is CASGGRRQETQYF. In nucleotides, the CDR3 is TGTGCCAGCGGGGGACGGCGCCAAGAGACCCAGTACTTC.

The chain has TRBV19 and TRBJ2-1; 7 bases line up with TRBD2. The CDR3 length is 14 residues. V shed 10 bases and J 5 bases; nucleotides not matched to a gene: 11. From germline, CDR1 is LNHDA and CDR2 SQIVND (reference sequence). The CDR3 loop reads CAIPRASGHNEQFF. The CDR3 region has the DNA TGTGCCATCCCTCGGGCTAGCGGCCACAATGAGCAGTTCTTC.

The CDR3 DNA sequence: TGTGCCTGGAGTGTACGGAGCGCTGAGCAGTTCTTC. Residues: CAWSVRSAEQFF. V gene TRBV30 combines with J gene TRBJ2-1; D not certain. Germline-derived CDR1 and CDR2 are GTSNPN and SVGIG (reference sequence). V gave up 0 bases and J gave up 9 bases, with 9 bases separating them. CDR3 length: 12 residues.

Here the CDR3 DNA reads TGTGCCAGTAGTATAGAGTTCCGCCGGGACAGGCCCTCAAATGGAAGCAATCAGCCCCAGCATTTT. This codes for CASSIEFRRDRPSNGSNQPQHF. This rearrangement joins TRBV19 to TRBJ1-5; TRBD1 aligns across 8 bases. CDR3 length: 22 amino acids. Looked up from germline, CDR1 is LNHDA and CDR2 is SQIVND (reference sequence). V lost 0 bases to trimming and J lost 1 base; unmatched junction nucleotides: 20.

V usage is TRBV5-8 and J usage is TRBJ1-4; D is undetermined. Trimming removed 3 bases from V and 8 bases from J, with 17 bases in between. Germline V lookup: CDR1 SGHTS, CDR2 YDEGEE. The CDR3 sequence is 15 residues long. CDR3 sequence reads: CASSSGGVPGEKLFF. CDR3 nucleotides: TGTGCCAGCAGCTCCGGTGGGGTCCCTGGGGAAAAACTGTTTTTT.

CDR3 amino acids: CASRPAQGIYEQYF. The CDR3 DNA follows: TGTGCCAGCCGCCCGGCGCAGGGGATTTACGAGCAGTACTTC. The V call is TRBV7-8, the J call TRBJ2-7, with a weak D call TRBD1 (6 bases). The CDR3 spans 14 residues. Trimming removed 8 bases from V and 4 bases from J, with 18 bases in between. Germline CDR1 is SGHVS and CDR2 is FQNEAQ.